The next 20 T cell receptor beta chains were all read from a single sample in a study of blood T cell repertoires in COVID-19. Data came from immunoSEQ multiplex PCR; TCRdb stores just in-frame clones and leaves some out. In the table there are around 60,000 clones, 65% to 80% of which are singletons. Sequencing was done on a sample of peripheral blood. These receptor sequences come from a man between 25 and 39 years old with COVID-19, enrolled during active disease.

This chain connects TRBV6-4 to TRBJ2-3, with D perhaps TRBD2 (5 bases). The germline V and J ends were trimmed by 2 bases and 7 bases, with 7 bases remaining between them. Per germline, CDR1 MRHNA and CDR2 SNTAGT. The CDR3 runs to 12 residues. CDR3 amino acids: CASSDEGYTQYF. The DNA of the CDR3 is TGTGCCAGCAGTGACGAGGGTTATACGCAGTATTTT.

This clone was counted a few times. V gene TRBV12-3 or TRBV12-4 combines with J gene TRBJ2-1; possible D gene TRBD2, 5 bases. V lost 8 bases and J lost 8, with 16 bases in between. The CDR3 has 13 amino acids. CDR3 coding DNA: TGTGCCAGCCTCGAGGGAGTAAACCATGAGCAGTTCTTC. It codes for CASLEGVNHEQFF.

The chain joins TRBV9 to TRBJ1-2; D call uncertain. V dropped 6 bases and J dropped 4 bases, with 16 bases sitting between them. CDR3 length equals 14 residues. Germline CDR1 reads SGDLS; CDR2 reads YYNGEE. Here the CDR3 DNA reads TGTGCCAGCAACCGTGATGGGGAGATCTATGGCTACACCTTC. Translated: CASNRDGEIYGYTF.

V is TRBV6-5 and J is TRBJ1-2; D is unclear. Trimming left V 0 bases short and J 2 bases short, with 13 bases between. The CDR3 is 16 residues long. The germline V gene has CDR1 MNHEY and CDR2 SVGAGI. CDR3 sequence reads: CASSYSGSPANYGYTF. In nucleotides, the CDR3 is TGTGCCAGCAGTTACTCCGGGTCGCCGGCCAACTATGGCTACACCTTC.

This clone has just one count. This sequence joins TRBV19 and TRBJ2-7; D possibly corresponds to TRBD1 (6 bases). V gave up 3 bases and J gave up 8 bases, with 20 bases separating them. Germline V lookup: CDR1 LNHDA, CDR2 SQIVND (reference sequence). The CDR3 has 15 residues. The DNA of the CDR3 is TGTGCCAGTAGTATGGGGGCTGATCCTAGGTCGAAGCAGTACTTC. Translated, it gives CASSMGADPRSKQYF.

The chain recombines TRBV1 with TRBJ2-5; TRBD2 is taken as the D call from the table, unchecked against the DNA. TRBV1 is marked as a pseudogene. This CDR3 comprises 18 residues. As DNA, the CDR3 is TGCACCAGCAGCCAAGGGTCGGGACTAGCGGGAGAAGGGGAGACCCAGTACTTC. As protein: CTSSQGSGLAGEGETQYF.

This clone was observed a few times. The chain carries TRBV3-1 (or the pseudogene TRBV3-2) and TRBJ1-5, with 9 bases that match TRBD1. The CDR3 loop spans 15 amino acids. Trimming cost V 3 bases and J 5 bases; bases outside gene matches: 5. Germline CDR1 is LGHDT and CDR2 is YNNKEL (reference sequence). The CDR3 protein is CASSHGQGFDQPQHF. The CDR3 region has the DNA TGTGCCAGCAGCCATGGACAGGGGTTCGATCAGCCCCAGCATTTT.

The J gene is TRBJ1-2, the V gene TRBV18, with D uncertain. Deletions cut 6 bases from V and 8 bases from J, with 16 bases between. Looked up from germline, CDR1 is KGHSH and CDR2 is LQKENI. The CDR3 spans 13 residues. This CDR3 reads CASSSNGEIGYTF. As DNA, the CDR3 is TGTGCCAGCTCCTCCAACGGGGAAATAGGCTACACCTTC.

This clone occurred once. This chain links TRBV11-3 with TRBJ2-3; D perhaps matches TRBD2 (6 bases). The ends were cut back, 0 bases at V and 1 base at J, with 14 bases in the middle. This CDR3 has 17 residues. Looked up from germline, CDR1 is SGHNT and CDR2 is YENEEA. The CDR3 DNA follows: TGTGCCAGCAGCTTAGACCCCCTCGGCGGGGGCACAGATACGCAGTATTTT. Its translation is CASSLDPLGGGTDTQYF.

The chain employs TRBV29-1 and TRBJ2-1; D unclear. The CDR3 loop spans 13 amino acids. Per germline, CDR1 SQVTM and CDR2 ANQGSEA. V shed 6 bases and J shed 2 bases, with 11 bases lying between them. The CDR3 region is CSVRRPPYNEQFF. The CDR3 DNA sequence: TGCAGCGTGCGGCGTCCCCCCTACAATGAGCAGTTCTTC.

The J gene is TRBJ2-3, the V gene TRBV7-2, with D perhaps TRBD2 (5 bases). Trimming removed 5 bases at V and 0 bases at J, with 18 bases between. In germline, CDR1 is SGHTA, CDR2 FQGNSA. This CDR3 contains 17 residues. This CDR3 reads CASSPDFGALSTDTQYF. DNA for the CDR3: TGTGCCAGCAGCCCGGACTTTGGAGCACTTAGCACAGATACGCAGTATTTT. Based on the CDR3 plus reference TRBV7-2 and TRBJ2-3, the full variable domain is GAGVSQSPSNKVTEKGKDVELRCDPISGHTALYWYRQSLGQGLEFLIYFQGNSAPDKSGLPSDRFSAERTGGSVSTLTIQRTQQEDSAVYLCASSPDFGALSTDTQYFGPGTRLTVL.

The gene calls are TRBV5-6 and TRBJ2-2; maybe TRBD2 (6 bases). The V gene lost 0 bases and the J gene lost 4 bases, with 10 bases spanning the gap. The CDR3 has 15 residues. Germline V gives CDR1 SGHDT, CDR2 YYEEEE. CDR3 bases: TGTGCCAGCAGCTTGGTACCCGGGGGCACCGGGGAGCTGTTTTTT. Translation: CASSLVPGGTGELFF. Complete variable domain (other parts from reference TRBV5-6 and TRBJ2-2): DAGVTQSPTHLIKTRGQQVTLRCSPKSGHDTVSWYQQALGQGPQFIFQYYEEEERQRGNFPDRFSGHQFPNYSSELNVNALLLGDSALYLCASSLVPGGTGELFFGEGSRLTVL.

This chain links TRBV10-1 with TRBJ2-5, with D unclear. Germline V gene lookup returns CDR1 WNHNN and CDR2 SYGVQD (reference sequence). V was shortened by 0 bases and J by 3 bases, with 8 bases between the two germline ends. The CDR3 consists of 14 residues. CDR3 amino acids: CASSESLEKETQYF. In DNA form, the CDR3 reads TGCGCCAGCAGTGAGTCATTGGAGAAAGAGACCCAGTACTTC.

The chain employs TRBV30 and TRBJ1-1; possible D gene TRBD1, 5 bases. From germline, CDR1 is GTSNPN and CDR2 SVGIG (reference sequence). With 7 bases removed from V and 5 bases from J, the gap between germline ends came to 23 bases. This CDR3 region has 15 residues. CDR3 coding DNA: TGTGCCTCCATCCCTAGGCAGGGTCAAGTGACTGAAGCTTTCTTT. As protein: CASIPRQGQVTEAFF.

The chain is built from TRBV19 and TRBJ2-1; 7 bases line up with TRBD2. The length of the CDR3 is 15 residues. With V trimmed by 3 bases and J by 9 bases, 11 bases remained unmatched. Germline values: CDR1 LNHDA, CDR2 SQIVND (reference sequence). The CDR3 region is CASSISGGSIGEQFF. DNA of the CDR3: TGTGCCAGTAGTATCTCGGGCGGGAGTATAGGTGAGCAGTTCTTC.

The J gene is TRBJ1-2, the V gene TRBV27; D not certain. This CDR3 has 16 amino acids. Germline CDR1 reads MNHEY; CDR2 reads SMNVEV (reference sequence). The V and J ends lost 3 bases and 5 bases respectively, with 19 bases between them. The CDR3 DNA reads as TGTGCCAGCAGTTTCTTTGGGTACAGTTCTGGATATGGCTACACCTTC. This sequence encodes CASSFFGYSSGYGYTF.

The J gene is TRBJ2-7, the V gene TRBV12-5; a possible D gene is TRBD2 (6 bases). Trimming stripped 1 base from V and 4 bases from J, with 11 bases between. Germline V gene data show CDR1 as LGHNT and CDR2 as FRNRAP. This CDR3 is built from 14 residues. DNA of the CDR3: TGTGCTAGTGGTTTGGCCTGGGGGACTTACGAGCAGTACTTC. Its translation is CASGLAWGTYEQYF.

The CDR3 bases are TGTGCCAGCAGATATAGCGGAGCCTACAATGAGCAGTTCTTC. Translation: CASRYSGAYNEQFF. The chain carries TRBV28 and TRBJ2-1, with a tentative D call TRBD2 (6 bases). Germline CDR1 MDHEN, CDR2 SYDVKM. This CDR3 spans 14 amino acids. Trimming removed 6 bases from V and 2 bases from J, with 11 bases in between.

The V and J genes are TRBV4-1 and TRBJ2-6, with 8 positions matching TRBD2. CDR1 is MGHRA, CDR2 YSYEKL, per germline. CDR3 length: 15 amino acids. V lost 2 bases and J lost 10; bases outside the gene matches: 7. The CDR3 DNA reads as TGCGCCAGCAGCCAATATACCGGGACTAGGAACGTCCTGACTTTC. It specifies CASSQYTGTRNVLTF.

As concerns this clone: Distinct nucleotide sequences in the sample also encode this CDR3. The chain couples TRBV7-2 to TRBJ1-1; D is unresolved. CDR1 and CDR2 from the germline V gene are SGHTA and FQGNSA. CDR3 length: 14 amino acids. Trimming removed 3 bases at V and 0 bases at J, with 8 bases between. The CDR3 DNA sequence: TGTGCCAGCAGCTTTTCGGGTATGAACACTGAAGCTTTCTTT. Translation gives CASSFSGMNTEAFF.